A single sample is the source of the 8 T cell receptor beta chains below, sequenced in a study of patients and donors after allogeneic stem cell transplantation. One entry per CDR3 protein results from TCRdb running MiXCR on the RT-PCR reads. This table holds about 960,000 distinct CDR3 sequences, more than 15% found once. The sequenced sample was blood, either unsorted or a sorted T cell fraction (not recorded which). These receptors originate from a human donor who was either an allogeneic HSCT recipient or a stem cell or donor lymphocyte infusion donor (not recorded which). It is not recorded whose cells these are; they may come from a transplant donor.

This chain's CDR3 is CATSRVPRSYEQYF. The CDR3 coding sequence is TGTGCCACCAGCAGAGTCCCCAGAAGCTACGAGCAGTACTTC. The genes are TRBV15 and TRBJ2-7, with D unclear. The CDR3 loop spans 14 amino acids. Per the germline V gene, CDR1 is LNHNV and CDR2 is YYDKDF (reference sequence). The V gene lost 1 base and the J gene lost 3 bases, with 10 bases spanning the gap.

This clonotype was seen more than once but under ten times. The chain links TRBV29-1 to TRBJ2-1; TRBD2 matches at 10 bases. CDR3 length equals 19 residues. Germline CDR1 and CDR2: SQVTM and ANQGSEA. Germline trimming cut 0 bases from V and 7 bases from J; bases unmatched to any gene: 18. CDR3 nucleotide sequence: TGCAGCGTTGAAGATCTTCAAGCGGGAGGGCCGGAGTATGGGAATGAGCAGTTCTTC. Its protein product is CSVEDLQAGGPEYGNEQFF.

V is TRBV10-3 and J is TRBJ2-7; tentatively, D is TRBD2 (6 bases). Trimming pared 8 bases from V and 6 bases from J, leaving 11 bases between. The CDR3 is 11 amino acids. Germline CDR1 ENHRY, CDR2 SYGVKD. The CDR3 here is CAIGRGPEQYF. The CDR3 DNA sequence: TGTGCCATCGGGCGGGGTCCCGAGCAGTACTTC.

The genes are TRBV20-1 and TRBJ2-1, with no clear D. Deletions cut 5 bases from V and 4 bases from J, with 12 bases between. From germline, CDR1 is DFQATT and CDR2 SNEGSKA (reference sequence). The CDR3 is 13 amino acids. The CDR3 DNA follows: TGCAGTGCTTCAGAGACCCAGTACAATGAGCAGTTCTTC. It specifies CSASETQYNEQFF.

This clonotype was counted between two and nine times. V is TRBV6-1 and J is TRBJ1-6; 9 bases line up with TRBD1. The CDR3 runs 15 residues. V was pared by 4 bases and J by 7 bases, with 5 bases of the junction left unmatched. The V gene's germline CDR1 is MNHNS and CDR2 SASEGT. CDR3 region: CASSVAGQGNSPLHF. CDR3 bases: TGTGCCAGCAGTGTCGCTGGACAGGGGAATTCACCCCTCCACTTT.

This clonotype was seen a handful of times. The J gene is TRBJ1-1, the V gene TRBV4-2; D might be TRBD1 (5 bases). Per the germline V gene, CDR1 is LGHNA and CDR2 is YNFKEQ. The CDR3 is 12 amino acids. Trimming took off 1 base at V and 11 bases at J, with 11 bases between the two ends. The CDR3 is CASSQGGFEAFF. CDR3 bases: TGTGCCAGCAGCCAAGGGGGGTTTGAGGCTTTCTTT.

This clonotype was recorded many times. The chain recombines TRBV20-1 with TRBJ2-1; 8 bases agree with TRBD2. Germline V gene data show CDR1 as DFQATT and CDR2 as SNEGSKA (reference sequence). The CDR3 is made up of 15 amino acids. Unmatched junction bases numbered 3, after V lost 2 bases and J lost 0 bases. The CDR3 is CSARPSGSSYNEQFF. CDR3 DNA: TGCAGTGCTAGACCCAGCGGGAGCTCCTACAATGAGCAGTTCTTC.

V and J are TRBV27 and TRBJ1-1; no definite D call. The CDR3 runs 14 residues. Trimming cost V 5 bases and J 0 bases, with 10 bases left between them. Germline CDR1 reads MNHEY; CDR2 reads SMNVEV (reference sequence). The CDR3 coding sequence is TGTGCCAGCAGTCAACGTCTTATGAACACTGAAGCTTTCTTT. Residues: CASSQRLMNTEAFF.